This TCR beta chain was captured in a study of control samples from healthy donors and cancer patients. V lost 3 bases, J lost 2 bases, and 12 bases lay in between. Germline loops: CDR1 SNHLY, CDR2 FYNNEI. The CDR3 is 15 residues long. Only in-frame clones appear in the TCRdb table, and some are missing; sequencing was by immunoSEQ multiplex PCR. In the table there are approximately 190,000 clones, roughly nine tenths of which are singletons. The rearrangement joins TRBV2 to TRBJ2-3; D is ambiguous. The sample taken for sequencing was blood. The clonotype comes from a man younger than 45 in good health. This CDR3 is CASSDKVDPTDTQYF. CDR3 bases: TGTGCCAGCAGTGATAAAGTCGACCCCACAGATACGCAGTATTTT.